The clone carrying this T cell receptor beta chain was counted between two and nine times. Its target is not known. This sample stems from a study of early T cells in non-severe SARS-CoV-2 infection. Study information: Investigators sequenced bulk RNA drawn from unsorted whole blood, and chains remained unpaired. Overall study findings and caveats: A preference for anti-spike CD8 responses marked VDJdb matching, which missed private and CD4 specificities.

Attached unique molecular identifiers marked individual cDNA molecules. Using its own MiXCR run on the 5' RACE reads, TCRdb lists one record per CDR3 protein. The table records about 77,000 distinct CDR3 sequences, roughly 16% of them present only once. Germline V gene lookup returns CDR1 SNHLY and CDR2 FYNNEI. Trimming shortened V by 4 bases and J by 2 bases, and 12 bases separated the two germline ends. This CDR3 has 14 amino acids. Sequencing was carried out using whole blood. The chain is built from TRBV2 and TRBJ2-7; tentative D call: TRBD1 (6 bases). This TCR was recovered from an adult who was a healthcare worker with PCR-confirmed SARS-CoV-2 infection or an uninfected control (not recorded which). The CDR3 DNA reads as TGTGCCAGCAGTGGGGGGCCAGGAGCCTACGAGCAGTACTTC. Translation: CASSGGPGAYEQYF. The full variable domain, in which reference TRBV2 and TRBJ2-7 provide the parts outside the CDR3, is EPEVTQTPSHQVTQMGQEVILRCVPISNHLYFYWYRQILGQKVEFLVSFYNNEISEKSEIFDDQFSVERPDGSNFTLKIRSTKLEDSAMYFCASSGGPGAYEQYFGPGTRLTVT.